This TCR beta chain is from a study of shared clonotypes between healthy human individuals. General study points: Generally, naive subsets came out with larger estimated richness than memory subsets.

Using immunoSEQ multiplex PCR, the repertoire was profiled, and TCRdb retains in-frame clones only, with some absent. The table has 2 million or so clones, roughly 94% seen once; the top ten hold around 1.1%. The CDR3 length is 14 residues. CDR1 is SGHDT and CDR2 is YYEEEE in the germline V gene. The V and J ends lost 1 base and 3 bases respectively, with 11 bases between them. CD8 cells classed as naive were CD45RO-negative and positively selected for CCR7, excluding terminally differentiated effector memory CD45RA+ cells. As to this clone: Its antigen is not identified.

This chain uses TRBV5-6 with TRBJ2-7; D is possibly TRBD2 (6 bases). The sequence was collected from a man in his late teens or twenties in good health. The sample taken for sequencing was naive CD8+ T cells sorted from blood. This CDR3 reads CASSLLGGSYEQYF. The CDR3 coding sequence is TGTGCCAGCAGCTTGCTGGGGGGAAGCTACGAGCAGTACTTC.